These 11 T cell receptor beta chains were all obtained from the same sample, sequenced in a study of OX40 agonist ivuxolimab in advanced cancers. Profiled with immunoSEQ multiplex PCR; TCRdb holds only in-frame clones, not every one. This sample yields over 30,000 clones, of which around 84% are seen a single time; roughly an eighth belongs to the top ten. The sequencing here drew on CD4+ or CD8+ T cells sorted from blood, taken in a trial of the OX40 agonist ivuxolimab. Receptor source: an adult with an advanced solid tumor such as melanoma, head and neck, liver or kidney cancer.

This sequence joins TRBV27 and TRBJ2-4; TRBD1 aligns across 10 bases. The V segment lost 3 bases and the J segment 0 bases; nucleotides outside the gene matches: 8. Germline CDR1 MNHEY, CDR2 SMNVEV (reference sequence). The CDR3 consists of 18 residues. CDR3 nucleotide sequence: TGTGCCAGCAGTTTGAGGGGGACAGGGGTCCCAGCCAAAAACATTCAGTACTTC. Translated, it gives CASSLRGTGVPAKNIQYF.

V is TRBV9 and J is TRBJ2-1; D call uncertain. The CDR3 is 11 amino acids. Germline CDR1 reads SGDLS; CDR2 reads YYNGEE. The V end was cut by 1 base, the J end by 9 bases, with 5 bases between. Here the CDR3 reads CASSVNREQFF. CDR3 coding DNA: TGTGCCAGCAGCGTAAACCGTGAGCAGTTCTTC.

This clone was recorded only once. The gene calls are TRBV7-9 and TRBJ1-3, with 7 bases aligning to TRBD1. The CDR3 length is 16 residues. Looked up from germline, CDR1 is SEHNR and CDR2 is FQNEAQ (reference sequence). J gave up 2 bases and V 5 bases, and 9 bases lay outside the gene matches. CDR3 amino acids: CASSPNEGAAGNTIYF. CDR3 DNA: TGTGCCAGCAGCCCCAACGAGGGGGCAGCTGGAAACACCATATATTTT.

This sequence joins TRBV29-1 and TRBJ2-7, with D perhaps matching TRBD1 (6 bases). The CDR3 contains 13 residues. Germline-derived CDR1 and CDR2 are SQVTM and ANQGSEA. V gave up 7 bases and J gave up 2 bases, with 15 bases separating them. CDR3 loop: CSALRDTTYEQYF. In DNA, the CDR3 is TGCAGCGCCCTCAGGGACACTACCTACGAGCAGTACTTC.

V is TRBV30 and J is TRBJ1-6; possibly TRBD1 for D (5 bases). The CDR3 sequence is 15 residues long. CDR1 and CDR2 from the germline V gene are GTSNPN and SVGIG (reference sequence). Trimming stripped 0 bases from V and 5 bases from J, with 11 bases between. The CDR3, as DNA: TGTGCCTGGAGTGTCGATTGGGGCCATAATTCACCCCTCCACTTT. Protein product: CAWSVDWGHNSPLHF.

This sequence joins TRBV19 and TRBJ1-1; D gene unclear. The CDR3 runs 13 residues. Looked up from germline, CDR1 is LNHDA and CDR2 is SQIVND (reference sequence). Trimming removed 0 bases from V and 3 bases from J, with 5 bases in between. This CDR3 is CASSIEDYTEAFF. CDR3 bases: TGTGCCAGTAGTATAGAGGACTACACTGAAGCTTTCTTT.

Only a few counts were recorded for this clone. The CDR3: CASSGSGTATNYGYTF. The CDR3 DNA sequence: TGTGCCAGCAGCGGATCCGGGACCGCCACAAACTATGGCTACACCTTC. V is TRBV7-9 and J is TRBJ1-2; D may be TRBD1 (5 bases). Germline CDR1 SEHNR, CDR2 FQNEAQ (reference sequence). Deletions cut 5 bases from V and 2 bases from J, with 18 bases between. There are 16 residues in the CDR3.

CDR3 sequence reads: CASSPQGFSYEQYF. CDR3 DNA sequence: TGTGCCAGCAGCCCACAGGGATTCTCCTACGAGCAGTACTTC. V gene TRBV11-2 combines with J gene TRBJ2-7; possibly TRBD1 for D (6 bases). Trimming took 5 bases from V and 0 from J, leaving 11 bases between them. The CDR3 is 14 amino acids. Germline-derived CDR1 and CDR2 are SGHAT and FQNNGV. The whole variable domain, filled in from reference TRBV11-2 and TRBJ2-7, reads EAGVAQSPRYKIIEKRQSVAFWCNPISGHATLYWYQQILGQGPKLLIQFQNNGVVDDSQLPKDRFSAERLKGVDSTLKIQPAKLEDSAVYLCASSPQGFSYEQYFGPGTRLTVT.

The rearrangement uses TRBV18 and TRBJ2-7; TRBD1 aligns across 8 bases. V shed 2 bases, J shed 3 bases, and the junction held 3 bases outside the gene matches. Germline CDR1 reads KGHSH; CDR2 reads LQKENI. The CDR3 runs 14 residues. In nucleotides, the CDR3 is TGTGCCAGCTCACCAGACAGGGGACGCTACGAGCAGTACTTC. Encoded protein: CASSPDRGRYEQYF.

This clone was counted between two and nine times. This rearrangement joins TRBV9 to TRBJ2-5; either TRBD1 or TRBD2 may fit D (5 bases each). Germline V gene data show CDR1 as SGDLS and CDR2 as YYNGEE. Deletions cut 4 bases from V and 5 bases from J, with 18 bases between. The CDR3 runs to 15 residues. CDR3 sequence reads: CASSPGWGSGETQYF. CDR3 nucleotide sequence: TGTGCCAGCAGCCCAGGGTGGGGGTCTGGTGAGACCCAGTACTTC. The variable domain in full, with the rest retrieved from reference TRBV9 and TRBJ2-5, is DSGVTQTPKHLITATGQRVTLRCSPRSGDLSVYWYQQSLDQGLQFLIQYYNGEERAKGNILERFSAQQFPDLHSELNLSSLELGDSALYFCASSPGWGSGETQYFGPGTRLLVL.

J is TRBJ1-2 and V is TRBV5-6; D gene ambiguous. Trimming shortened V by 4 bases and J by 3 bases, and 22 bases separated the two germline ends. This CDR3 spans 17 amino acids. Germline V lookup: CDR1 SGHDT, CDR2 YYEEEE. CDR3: CASSAASLHWQDYGYTF. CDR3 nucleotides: TGTGCCAGCAGCGCAGCTTCTCTCCATTGGCAGGACTATGGCTACACCTTC.